This paragraph covers one TCR beta chain sequence. Its specificity is not known. This sample was taken from a study of shared clonotypes between healthy human individuals. Study-level findings and limits: Sample collection involved blood only; tissue repertoires are likely different.

Deep-level running was used for the assay. Original analysis: Quality scores were absent from the junction-only immunoSEQ sequences, so filtering differed. The table came from immunoSEQ multiplex PCR; TCRdb's copy has only in-frame clones and leaves some out. Clone size and V and J calls were adopted from that table, with D and trimming inferred from the DNA. Of approximately 460,000 clones listed, more than 70% were seen once; the top ten hold 12%. The CDR3 covers 9 residues. The V and J ends lost 8 bases and 2 bases respectively, with 1 base between them. From germline, CDR1 is ENHRY and CDR2 SYGVKD.

The sample was PBMCs. The TCR comes from a middle-aged woman in good health. Some clones in this sample may be carry-over from other donors' samples. The chain employs TRBV10-3 and TRBJ2-7; D is uncertain. The chain's CDR3 is CAIPYEQYF. The CDR3 DNA sequence: TGTGCCATCCCCTACGAGCAGTACTTC.